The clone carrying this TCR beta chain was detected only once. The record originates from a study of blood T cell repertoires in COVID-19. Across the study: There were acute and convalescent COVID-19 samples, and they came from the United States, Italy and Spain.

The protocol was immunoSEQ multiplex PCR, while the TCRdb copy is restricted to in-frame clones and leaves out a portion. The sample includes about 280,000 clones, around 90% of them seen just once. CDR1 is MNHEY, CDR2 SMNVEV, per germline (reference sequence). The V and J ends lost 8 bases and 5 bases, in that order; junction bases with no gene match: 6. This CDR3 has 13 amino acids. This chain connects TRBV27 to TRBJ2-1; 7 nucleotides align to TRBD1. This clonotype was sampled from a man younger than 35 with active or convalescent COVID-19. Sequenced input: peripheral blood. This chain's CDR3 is CASGRDSDNEQFF. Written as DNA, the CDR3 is TGTGCCAGCGGCCGGGACAGTGACAATGAGCAGTTCTTC.